This T cell receptor (beta chain) was sequenced in a study of blood T cell repertoires in COVID-19. Study information: From the United States, Italy and Spain came samples of acute and convalescent COVID-19.

Between the trimmed V and J ends, which lost 1 base and 10 bases, there was a span of 14 bases. Germline V gene lookup returns CDR1 LGHDT and CDR2 YNNKEL (reference sequence). The CDR3 extends over 15 amino acids. Method: immunoSEQ multiplex PCR; TCRdb's copy keeps in-frame clones and lacks some. The repertoire holds fewer than 200,000 clones, with 84% as singletons. Sequencing used peripheral blood. This sequence was found in a woman older than 75 with COVID-19, enrolled during active disease. V and J are TRBV3-1 (or the pseudogene TRBV3-2) and TRBJ1-6; D may be TRBD1 (6 bases). CDR3 in DNA: TGTGCCAGCAGCCAAGTGTCAGGGGTTGGGTCACCCCTCCACTTT. It specifies CASSQVSGVGSPLHF.